Following are 8 T cell receptor beta chains from one sample sequenced in a study of Ad26.COV2.S vaccination and SARS-CoV-2 variants. Profiling relied on immunoSEQ multiplex PCR, and the TCRdb table lists in-frame clones only, not all of them. The sample yields about 320,000 clones, roughly 86% seen once. As to treatment: about 20 received Ad26.COV2.S at low or high dose, single or two shots; 5 received placebo; per-sample allocation not given. Specimen acquisition occurred on day 63 following the initial vaccine or placebo injection. The material sequenced was peripheral blood, taken in a trial of Ad26.COV2.S vaccine versus placebo. These receptors were obtained from a person between 18 and 59 years old who received the Ad26.COV2.S COVID-19 vaccine or a placebo.

The rearrangement links TRBV2 to TRBJ1-6; D possibly corresponds to TRBD1 (6 bases). The CDR3 runs to 16 residues. Germline V CDR1 and CDR2: SNHLY, FYNNEI. Trimming left V 5 bases short and J 5 bases short, with 16 bases between. The DNA for the CDR3 is TGTGCCAGCAGTAGCAGGGGCCGGGAAGATAATTCACCCCTCCACTTT. This sequence encodes CASSSRGREDNSPLHF.

This clone was seen once. The gene calls are TRBV19 and TRBJ1-1; 8 nucleotides line up with TRBD1. Trimming cost V 7 bases and J 6 bases; bases outside gene matches: 10. Germline V gene data show CDR1 as LNHDA and CDR2 as SQIVND (reference sequence). The CDR3 extends over 14 amino acids. Here the CDR3 reads CASIWGQGASEAFF. CDR3 nucleotide sequence: TGTGCCAGTATCTGGGGGCAGGGGGCATCTGAAGCTTTCTTT.

The V gene is TRBV4-3, the J gene TRBJ2-3; D unclear. Trimming removed 1 base at V and 0 bases at J, with 11 bases between. The CDR3 is made up of 16 amino acids. Per the germline V gene, CDR1 is LGHNA and CDR2 is YSLEER. The CDR3 reads CASSQGAQSSTDTQYF. The CDR3, as DNA: TGCGCCAGCAGCCAAGGGGCACAGTCTAGCACAGATACGCAGTATTTT.

This clone occurred a few times. The V call is TRBV7-8, the J call TRBJ2-2; possibly TRBD1 or TRBD2 for D (5 bases each). CDR1 is SGHVS and CDR2 is FQNEAQ in the germline V gene. The CDR3 length is 14 residues. Trimming took 3 bases from V and 1 from J, leaving 6 bases between them. The CDR3 bases are TGTGCCAGCAGCTTGAGGGGGAACACCGGGGAGCTGTTTTTT. Residues: CASSLRGNTGELFF.

This clone has just one count. The DNA of the CDR3 is TGTGCCAGCAGCGCCCTGGACAGGGATAATTCACCCCTCCACTTT. Translated: CASSALDRDNSPLHF. The genes are TRBV5-6 and TRBJ1-6, with 8 bases that match TRBD1. This CDR3 is 15 amino acids long. CDR1 and CDR2 from the germline V gene are SGHDT and YYEEEE. Losses at the gene ends were 4 bases for V and 5 bases for J; bases not matched to a gene: 5.

The CDR3 DNA follows: TGTGCCAGCAGCCTACTAGGTGGTTCCACCGGGGAGCTGTTTTTT. Its protein is CASSLLGGSTGELFF. The rearrangement joins TRBV6-5 to TRBJ2-2, with D maybe TRBD2 (5 bases). The germline V and J ends were trimmed by 6 bases and 4 bases, with 15 bases remaining between them. Germline assignment: CDR1 MNHEY and CDR2 SVGAGI. The CDR3 totals 15 residues.

The chain carries TRBV5-1 and TRBJ1-1, with D uncertain. V gave up 0 bases and J gave up 0 bases, with 6 bases separating them. CDR1 and CDR2 from the germline V gene are SGHRS and YFSETQ. The CDR3 sequence is 14 residues long. The CDR3 is CASSLGLVNTEAFF. In nucleotides, the CDR3 is TGCGCCAGCAGCTTGGGACTCGTGAACACTGAAGCTTTCTTT.

This chain uses TRBV5-1 with TRBJ1-3; the D is unclear. CDR1 SGHRS and CDR2 YFSETQ come from the germline V gene. Deletions cut 0 bases from V and 1 base from J, with 8 bases between. The CDR3 runs 15 residues. CDR3 DNA: TGCGCCAGCAGCTTGGGAAGGGTTTCTGGAAACACCATATATTTT. This sequence encodes CASSLGRVSGNTIYF.